This TCR beta chain was documented in a study of blood T cell repertoires in COVID-19. In the study overall: Samples came from the United States, Italy and Spain, spanning acute and convalescent COVID-19. PBMCs, B-cell-depleted T cells, or T cells were the source of the cDNA or gDNA that made up the material.

The germline V gene has CDR1 SGDLS and CDR2 YYNGEE. Deletions cut 3 bases from V and 2 bases from J, with 12 bases between. CDR3 length: 15 amino acids. Seattle's enrolled individuals joined amid active infection and were then monitored longitudinally. In the original workflow: Estimation of nucleated cell counts relied on the amplification of reference gene primers. Produced via immunoSEQ multiplex PCR; TCRdb's table is partial and in-frame only. V and J calls and clone size are as listed in that table; D and trimming were resolved from the DNA. The sample consists of 150,000 to 200,000 clones, 80% to 85% of them appearing once.

The source material was peripheral blood. V and J are TRBV9 and TRBJ1-5; tentatively, D is TRBD1 (6 bases). The receptor's source is a woman aged 65 to 85 with COVID-19, enrolled during active disease. CDR3 sequence reads: CASSAQGWRNQPQHF. For the CDR3, the DNA is TGTGCCAGCAGCGCACAGGGTTGGCGCAATCAGCCCCAGCATTTT.